This TCR beta chain was recovered during a study of control samples from healthy donors and cancer patients. The table lists this clone with a few counts. CDR1 SGHNT and CDR2 YENEEA come from the germline V gene. The CDR3 totals 16 residues. Trimming cost V 0 bases and J 2 bases; bases outside gene matches: 3. Measured with immunoSEQ multiplex PCR; TCRdb has only the in-frame clones, and not every one. Among roughly 170,000 clones listed, 85% to 95% were seen once. The receptor was isolated from a woman younger than 35 in good health. The sequenced sample consisted of blood. This rearrangement joins TRBV11-3 to TRBJ2-1; 8 bases agree with TRBD1. The CDR3 DNA is TGTGCCAGCAGCTTAGATGGGACAGGAACCTACAATGAGCAGTTCTTC. It codes for CASSLDGTGTYNEQFF.